This T cell receptor (beta chain) was captured by sequencing in a study of T cell changes during pregnancy in multiple sclerosis. This CDR3 is built from 15 residues. Trimming cost V 4 bases and J 0 bases, with 10 bases left between them. The germline V gene encodes CDR1 SGHRS and CDR2 YFSETQ. Sequencing was performed with immunoSEQ multiplex PCR; in TCRdb, only in-frame clones are kept and a portion is missing. The data contain tens of thousands of clones, roughly 89% of them singletons. The TCR comes from a female donor in good health, enrolled as a control in a pregnancy study. The specimen comprised peripheral blood, sampled in the third trimester of pregnancy. V usage is TRBV5-1 and J usage is TRBJ2-2, with a weak D call TRBD1 (6 bases). In DNA form, the CDR3 reads TGCGCCAGCAGCCGGGACACCTCGAACACCGGGGAGCTGTTTTTT. Amino acid sequence: CASSRDTSNTGELFF.